Following are 24 T cell receptor beta chains from one sample sequenced in a study of Ad26.COV2.S vaccination and SARS-CoV-2 variants. Clones were sequenced by immunoSEQ multiplex PCR, and TCRdb holds only the in-frame ones, with some missing. This table holds roughly 350,000 clones, about nine tenths found once. Regarding treatment: some 20 received Ad26.COV2.S at low or high dose, single or two shots; several received placebo; per-sample allocation not given. Specimen acquisition occurred on day 63 following the initial vaccine or placebo injection. The source material was peripheral blood, sampled in a trial of Ad26.COV2.S vaccine versus placebo. The receptors were sampled from a person aged 18 to 59 who received the Ad26.COV2.S COVID-19 vaccine or a placebo.

The rearrangement links TRBV27 to TRBJ2-5, with D possibly matching TRBD2 (5 bases). The CDR3 runs to 14 residues. Germline V CDR1 and CDR2: MNHEY, SMNVEV (reference sequence). V was pared by 3 bases and J by 1 base, with 9 bases between. CDR3 sequence reads: CASSLVGVQETQYF. For the CDR3, the DNA is TGTGCCAGCAGTTTGGTCGGGGTCCAAGAGACCCAGTACTTC.

V and J are TRBV5-4 and TRBJ1-4; TRBD1 agrees at 9 bases. V shed 2 bases and J 6 bases; nucleotides not matched to a gene: 5. The CDR3 spans 15 residues. Germline CDR1 SGHNT, CDR2 YYREEE (reference sequence). The CDR3 DNA sequence: TGTGCCAGCAGCTTAACGGGACAGGGCGATGAAAAACTGTTTTTT. Its protein is CASSLTGQGDEKLFF.

The rearrangement links TRBV5-1 to TRBJ1-2, with D perhaps TRBD1 (5 bases). Germline V gene sequence: CDR1 SGHRS, CDR2 YFSETQ. Trimming stripped 2 bases from V and 9 bases from J, with 8 bases between. The CDR3 is made up of 11 amino acids. The CDR3 protein is CASSLEGSYTF. The CDR3 nucleotides are TGCGCCAGCAGCTTAGAGGGGAGCTACACCTTC.

This clone was seen only a few times. The J gene is TRBJ2-7, the V gene TRBV7-9, with D hard to call. The CDR3 contains 12 residues. The ends were cut back, 5 bases at V and 3 bases at J, with 8 bases in the middle. CDR1 SEHNR and CDR2 FQNEAQ come from the germline V gene (reference sequence). The CDR3 DNA reads TGTGCCAGCAGCCCACGACACTACGAGCAGTACTTC. Translated: CASSPRHYEQYF. Combining the CDR3 with reference TRBV7-9 and TRBJ2-7 gives the whole variable domain DTGVSQNPRHKITKRGQNVTFRCDPISEHNRLYWYRQTLGQGPEFLTYFQNEAQLEKSRLLSDRFSAERPKGSFSTLEIQRTEQGDSAMYLCASSPRHYEQYFGPGTRLTVT.

V gene TRBV5-8 combines with J gene TRBJ2-2; a weak D match, TRBD1 (6 bases). V was trimmed by 3 bases and J by 1 base, leaving 16 bases between them. The CDR3 spans 17 residues. The germline gives CDR1 SGHTS, CDR2 YDEGEE. The CDR3 protein is CASSWGTGTLNTGELFF. CDR3 DNA: TGTGCCAGCAGCTGGGGCACCGGGACATTGAACACCGGGGAGCTGTTTTTT.

This clone was seen a single time. V usage is TRBV6-5 and J usage is TRBJ1-5; D unresolved. CDR1 and CDR2 (germline): MNHEY, SVGAGI. V was cut by 6 bases and J by 0 bases, with 9 bases left in between. The CDR3 extends over 14 amino acids. Here the CDR3 DNA reads TGTGCCAGCAGCCAGGCGATTAGCAATCAGCCCCAGCATTTT. It encodes CASSQAISNQPQHF.

V gene TRBV10-1 combines with J gene TRBJ2-7, with D unresolved. This CDR3 contains 16 residues. Looked up from germline, CDR1 is WNHNN and CDR2 is SYGVQD (reference sequence). Trimming removed 4 bases from V and 0 bases from J, with 16 bases in between. For the CDR3, the DNA is TGCGCCAGCAGTGGTCTGGCCCCCCGGAGCTCCTACGAGCAGTACTTC. Translating it yields CASSGLAPRSSYEQYF.

The V gene is TRBV27, the J gene TRBJ1-2; D gene unclear. The CDR3 loop spans 16 amino acids. Trimming pared 4 bases from V and 2 bases from J, leaving 17 bases between. The germline CDR1 and CDR2 sequences are MNHEY and SMNVEV (reference sequence). The CDR3 DNA sequence: TGTGCCAGCAGTTCCATGCCCTTGCCCACGAACTATGGCTACACCTTC. It encodes CASSSMPLPTNYGYTF.

The gene calls are TRBV5-3 and TRBJ2-2, with D perhaps TRBD1 or TRBD2 (5 bases each). TRBV5-3 is classed as an ORF, of uncertain function. The CDR3 spans 17 residues. Trimming shortened V by 6 bases and J by 3 bases, and 21 bases separated the two germline ends. CDR3 residues: CARNSVSGLGDTGELFF. The CDR3 coding sequence is TGTGCCAGAAACTCCGTCAGTGGGTTGGGGGACACCGGGGAGCTGTTTTTT.

This clone has only one observation. V usage is TRBV10-3 and J usage is TRBJ1-4, with D possibly being TRBD1 (5 bases). Germline V gene sequence: CDR1 ENHRY, CDR2 SYGVKD. The CDR3 runs 14 residues. V lost 6 bases and J 8 bases, leaving 16 bases between the germline ends. The CDR3 region is CAIRASGRDEKLFF. The CDR3 DNA reads TGTGCCATCAGGGCGTCGGGAAGGGACGAAAAACTGTTTTTT.

V is TRBV4-1 and J is TRBJ2-4; D call uncertain. Germline V gene lookup returns CDR1 MGHRA and CDR2 YSYEKL. Trimming took 6 bases from V and 3 from J, leaving 3 bases between them. The CDR3 runs 11 residues. The CDR3 region has the DNA TGCGCCAGCAGAAGCAAAAACATTCAGTACTTC. This sequence encodes CASRSKNIQYF.

Remarks on this clone: The same CDR3 can be traced to other DNA sequences in this sample. The chain links TRBV9 to TRBJ2-5; a weak D match, TRBD1 (5 bases). The CDR3 is 14 residues long. Germline V gives CDR1 SGDLS, CDR2 YYNGEE. V was pared by 0 bases and J by 5 bases, with 11 bases between. The CDR3 coding sequence is TGTGCCAGCAGCGTAGGGCAGGGCCGGGAGACCCAGTACTTC. Amino acids: CASSVGQGRETQYF.

The rearrangement uses TRBV2 and TRBJ2-5; possible D gene TRBD2, 6 bases. The ends were cut back, 7 bases at V and 3 bases at J, with 15 bases in the middle. Per the germline V gene, CDR1 is SNHLY and CDR2 is FYNNEI. The CDR3 consists of 14 residues. The CDR3 coding sequence is TGTGCCAGCAATGAGCTGAGGAGGGAAGAGACCCAGTACTTC. Translating gives CASNELRREETQYF.

The chain recombines TRBV5-5 with TRBJ2-5; TRBD1 matches 8 bases. The V gene end was trimmed by 2 bases and the J gene end by 4 bases; junction bases not matched to a gene: 4. CDR1 and CDR2 (germline): SGHKS, YYEKEE (reference sequence). The CDR3 is 14 amino acids. CDR3 nucleotides: TGTGCCAGCAGCTTCGGACAGGGAGGAGAGACCCAGTACTTC. It codes for CASSFGQGGETQYF.

The J gene is TRBJ1-1, the V gene TRBV19, with unresolved D. V was shortened by 5 bases and J by 4 bases, with 8 bases between the two germline ends. This CDR3 is 12 amino acids long. Germline V CDR1 and CDR2: LNHDA, SQIVND (reference sequence). The CDR3 here is CASSGGSTEAFF. CDR3 nucleotide sequence: TGTGCCAGTAGTGGAGGGAGCACTGAAGCTTTCTTT.

The V call is TRBV10-3, the J call TRBJ2-1; TRBD1 might be the D (6 bases). V shed 10 bases and J shed 0 bases, with 16 bases lying between them. Germline values: CDR1 ENHRY, CDR2 SYGVKD. This CDR3 contains 15 residues. DNA of the CDR3: TGTGCCACCCGCCTCACAGGGAGCTCCTACAATGAGCAGTTCTTC. It yields the protein CATRLTGSSYNEQFF.

The V gene is TRBV7-9, the J gene TRBJ1-1; D is ambiguous. CDR3 length: 17 residues. Per the germline V gene, CDR1 is SEHNR and CDR2 is FQNEAQ (reference sequence). V was pared by 1 base and J by 0 bases, with 15 bases between. The chain's CDR3 is CASSLGTAGRMNTEAFF. For the CDR3, the DNA is TGTGCCAGCAGCTTAGGAACGGCAGGCAGGATGAACACTGAAGCTTTCTTT.

The chain uses TRBV7-3 and TRBJ2-3, with no clear D. The germline V gene encodes CDR1 SGHTA and CDR2 FQGTGA. The CDR3 has 13 amino acids. Trimming removed 0 bases at V and 6 bases at J, with 7 bases between. This CDR3 is CASSLTGEDTQYF. The CDR3 region has the DNA TGTGCCAGCAGCTTAACAGGAGAGGATACGCAGTATTTT. Based on the CDR3 plus reference TRBV7-3 and TRBJ2-3, the full variable domain is GAGVSQTPSNKVTEKGKYVELRCDPISGHTALYWYRQSLGQGPEFLIYFQGTGAADDSGLPNDRFFAVRPEGSVSTLKIQRTERGDSAVYLCASSLTGEDTQYFGPGTRLTVL.

The chain is built from TRBV30 and TRBJ1-2; D call uncertain. Trimming took off 2 bases at V and 5 bases at J, with 12 bases between the two ends. Germline values: CDR1 GTSNPN, CDR2 SVGIG (reference sequence). The CDR3 runs 13 residues. The CDR3 DNA reads as TGTGCCTGGAGTCGAAGGGTTCTATATGGCTACACCTTC. Translated: CAWSRRVLYGYTF.

The genes are TRBV9 and TRBJ2-1, with a weak D call TRBD2 (7 bases). Trimming removed 4 bases from V and 9 bases from J, with 23 bases in between. CDR3 length: 16 amino acids. CDR1 is SGDLS and CDR2 is YYNGEE in the germline V gene. For the CDR3, the DNA is TGTGCCAGCAGCCCAAGTGGGACCATTAGGGGGGGTGAGCAGTTCTTC. This translates into CASSPSGTIRGGEQFF.

The rearrangement joins TRBV5-1 to TRBJ1-2, with a possible D match to TRBD1 (6 bases). Trimming pared 0 bases from V and 4 bases from J, leaving 10 bases between. The CDR3 is 14 residues long. Per germline, CDR1 SGHRS and CDR2 YFSETQ. CDR3: CASSLEDSSYGYTF. In DNA form, the CDR3 reads TGCGCCAGCAGCTTGGAGGACAGCTCCTATGGCTACACCTTC.

V usage is TRBV7-8 and J usage is TRBJ2-2, with 7 bases identical to TRBD1. V gave up 1 base and J gave up 3 bases; unmatched junction bases: 2. In germline, CDR1 is SGHVS, CDR2 FQNEAQ. The CDR3 is made up of 15 amino acids. For the CDR3, the DNA is TGTGCCAGCAGCTTAGGACAGGGCGACACCGGGGAGCTGTTTTTT. It specifies CASSLGQGDTGELFF.

The chain employs TRBV12-3 or TRBV12-4 and TRBJ2-1, with D possibly matching TRBD1 (5 bases). The CDR3 is 11 amino acids. V was shortened by 5 bases and J by 10 bases, with 9 bases between the two germline ends. CDR3 region: CASSKGAEQFF. For the CDR3, the DNA is TGTGCCAGCAGTAAAGGGGCGGAGCAGTTCTTC.

This clone was recorded only once. The chain joins TRBV19 to TRBJ1-1; 7 nucleotides agree with TRBD1. V shed 1 base, J shed 1 base, and the junction held 6 bases outside the gene matches. CDR3 length equals 16 residues. Germline V gene lookup returns CDR1 LNHDA and CDR2 SQIVND (reference sequence). The CDR3 spells CASSIGYKGANTEAFF. CDR3 nucleotides: TGTGCCAGTAGTATAGGTTACAAGGGGGCGAACACTGAAGCTTTCTTT. Supplemented by reference TRBV19 and TRBJ1-1, the full variable domain reads DGGITQSPKYLFRKEGQNVTLSCEQNLNHDAMYWYRQDPGQGLRLIYYSQIVNDFQKGDIAEGYSVSREKKESFPLTVTSAQKNPTAFYLCASSIGYKGANTEAFFGQGTRLTVV.